This entry lists 25 T cell receptor beta chains sequenced from one sample in a study of blood T cell repertoires in COVID-19. Assay: immunoSEQ multiplex PCR; the TCRdb copy retains only in-frame clones and omits some. The sample carries about 280,000 clones, around 90% recorded once. The sample consisted of peripheral blood. The source of these receptors is a man between 18 and 35 years old with active or convalescent COVID-19.

V is TRBV6-4 and J is TRBJ2-1; 11 bases align to TRBD2. Trimming took 5 bases from V and 8 from J; bases not matched to a gene: 8. Germline V gene lookup returns CDR1 MRHNA and CDR2 SNTAGT. The length of the CDR3 is 15 residues. The CDR3 DNA reads TGTGCCAGCAGTCCCGGGACTAGCGGTGTTTATGAGCAGTTCTTC. Protein: CASSPGTSGVYEQFF.

The chain combines TRBV7-2 with TRBJ1-4, with D unresolved. The CDR3 sequence is 14 residues long. Germline lookup yields CDR1 SGHTA and CDR2 FQGNSA. Trimming cost V 1 base and J 5 bases, with 8 bases left between them. Here the CDR3 reads CASSLELRNEKLFF. DNA for the CDR3: TGTGCCAGCAGCTTAGAACTCAGGAATGAAAAACTGTTTTTT.

V is TRBV5-4 and J is TRBJ1-1, with 8 positions matching TRBD1. Looked up from germline, CDR1 is SGHNT and CDR2 is YYREEE (reference sequence). The J segment lost 4 bases and the V segment lost 0 bases, leaving 2 bases of the junction unmatched. CDR3 length equals 14 residues. CDR3 protein: CASSLGQGTTEAFF. The CDR3 DNA follows: TGTGCCAGCAGCTTGGGACAGGGGACCACTGAAGCTTTCTTT.

The chain links TRBV11-2 to TRBJ1-3; weak D call: TRBD1 (5 bases). The V gene's germline CDR1 is SGHAT and CDR2 FQNNGV. V lost 5 bases and J lost 4, with 15 bases in between. The CDR3 is made up of 15 amino acids. The CDR3 bases are TGTGCCAGCAGCGCGGCGGGGGAAATGGGAAACACCATATATTTT. Encoded protein: CASSAAGEMGNTIYF. Drawing the rest from reference TRBV11-2 and TRBJ1-3, the complete variable domain is EAGVAQSPRYKIIEKRQSVAFWCNPISGHATLYWYQQILGQGPKLLIQFQNNGVVDDSQLPKDRFSAERLKGVDSTLKIQPAKLEDSAVYLCASSAAGEMGNTIYFGEGSWLTVV.

The rearrangement uses TRBV7-6 and TRBJ2-6; weak D call: TRBD2 (5 bases). Trimming removed 1 base at V and 2 bases at J, with 12 bases between. The germline V gene encodes CDR1 SGHVS and CDR2 FNYEAQ. The CDR3 extends over 17 amino acids. CDR3 bases: TGTGCCAGCAGCTTAGACTTTGGGGAGACTGGGGCCAACGTCCTGACTTTC. The encoded protein is CASSLDFGETGANVLTF.

The chain has TRBV12-3 or TRBV12-4 and TRBJ1-1, with unresolved D. Trimming took 6 bases from V and 0 from J, leaving 8 bases between them. This CDR3 is 13 amino acids long. The CDR3 here is CASRAHMNTEAFF. The CDR3 region has the DNA TGTGCCAGCAGGGCCCACATGAACACTGAAGCTTTCTTT.

Note on this clone: Other nucleotide sequences in the sample specify the same CDR3. The V call is TRBV10-3, the J call TRBJ2-7; tentatively, D is TRBD1 (6 bases). Germline CDR1 and CDR2: ENHRY and SYGVKD. V was pared by 3 bases and J by 5 bases, with 8 bases between. The CDR3 sequence is 12 residues long. CDR3 DNA sequence: TGTGCCATCAGTGACAGGGGAAACGAGCAGTACTTC. As protein: CAISDRGNEQYF.

This chain uses TRBV6-5 with TRBJ1-5; a possible D gene is TRBD1 (5 bases). Between the trimmed V and J ends, which lost 0 bases and 5 bases, there was a span of 14 bases. The CDR3 spans 16 residues. In germline, CDR1 is MNHEY, CDR2 SVGAGI. Here the CDR3 reads CASSYSSRGLDQPQHF. In DNA, the CDR3 is TGTGCCAGCAGTTACTCCAGTCGGGGGTTGGATCAGCCCCAGCATTTT.

This chain joins TRBV7-6 and TRBJ2-2; the match to TRBD2 covers 8 bases. V lost 0 bases, J lost 1 base, and 1 base stayed unmatched. Germline lookup yields CDR1 SGHVS and CDR2 FNYEAQ. The CDR3 consists of 16 residues. The DNA for the CDR3 is TGTGCCAGCAGCTTAGCTAGCGGGGAGAACACCGGGGAGCTGTTTTTT. Translated: CASSLASGENTGELFF.

The chain recombines TRBV9 with TRBJ2-1; D is ambiguous. The CDR3 is 14 amino acids. Trimming pared 0 bases from V and 8 bases from J, leaving 12 bases between. Germline CDR1 is SGDLS and CDR2 is YYNGEE. The CDR3 reads CASSVGPGFYEQFF. CDR3 coding DNA: TGTGCCAGCAGCGTAGGACCAGGTTTCTATGAGCAGTTCTTC.

This clone was recorded only once. The V and J genes are TRBV4-2 and TRBJ1-2, with a tentative D call TRBD1 (6 bases). V lost 0 bases and J lost 6, with 23 bases in between. In germline, CDR1 is LGHNA, CDR2 YNFKEQ. CDR3 length equals 18 residues. CDR3 residues: CASSQDTGRATWRNGYTF. DNA for the CDR3: TGTGCCAGCAGCCAAGATACAGGGCGAGCTACGTGGCGGAATGGCTACACCTTC.

V gene TRBV7-9 combines with J gene TRBJ1-1; D not resolved. Trimming removed 5 bases from V and 5 bases from J, with 18 bases in between. The CDR3 contains 15 residues. CDR1 and CDR2 (germline): SEHNR, FQNEAQ (reference sequence). The CDR3 here is CASSEIGVLRTEAFF. CDR3 in DNA: TGTGCCAGCAGCGAAATCGGGGTTCTAAGGACTGAAGCTTTCTTT.

This chain links TRBV9 with TRBJ1-5, with D tentatively TRBD1 (6 bases). Trimming stripped 4 bases from V and 8 bases from J, with 13 bases between. Looked up from germline, CDR1 is SGDLS and CDR2 is YYNGEE. This CDR3 is built from 13 residues. As DNA, the CDR3 is TGTGCCAGCAGCCTCGCCCCAGGGGAGCCCCAGCATTTT. Residues: CASSLAPGEPQHF.

The rearrangement joins TRBV5-1 to TRBJ2-5, with 7 bases identical to TRBD1. The CDR3 sequence is 15 residues long. The germline V gene has CDR1 SGHRS and CDR2 YFSETQ. The V gene end was trimmed by 0 bases and the J gene end by 3 bases; junction bases not matched to a gene: 5. In DNA, the CDR3 is TGCGCCAGCAGCTTGGGTCCAGGGGGTAAAGAGACCCAGTACTTC. Translated, it gives CASSLGPGGKETQYF.

The rearrangement joins TRBV21-1 to TRBJ1-2; the table's TRBD1 call for D was not verified on the DNA. TRBV21-1 is described as a pseudogene. The CDR3 length is 17 residues. CDR3 sequence reads: CASSKGQGAALLGGYTF. CDR3 nucleotides: TGTGCCAGCAGCAAAGGCCAGGGGGCGGCCCTCCTCGGGGGCTACACCTTC.

The chain has TRBV3-1 (or the pseudogene TRBV3-2) and TRBJ2-2, with a possible D match to TRBD2 (6 bases). CDR1 is LGHDT, CDR2 YNNKEL, per germline (reference sequence). The V end lost 5 bases, the J end lost 4 bases, and 17 bases lay between the germline ends. The CDR3 is 16 amino acids. The CDR3 here is CASSDQPGGVTGELFF. The DNA of the CDR3 is TGTGCCAGCAGCGACCAACCCGGGGGAGTCACCGGGGAGCTGTTTTTT.

The chain combines TRBV5-1 with TRBJ1-1; D is undetermined. V lost 1 base, J lost 1 base, and 5 bases lay in between. CDR1 is SGHRS and CDR2 is YFSETQ in the germline V gene. This CDR3 has 13 amino acids. CDR3 in amino acids: CASSLSSNTEAFF. In DNA, the CDR3 is TGCGCCAGCAGCTTGTCTTCGAACACTGAAGCTTTCTTT.

V gene TRBV7-9 combines with J gene TRBJ1-2; D might be TRBD1 (6 bases). The CDR3 contains 16 residues. Germline assignment: CDR1 SEHNR and CDR2 FQNEAQ (reference sequence). The V end was cut by 3 bases, the J end by 6 bases, with 20 bases between. The CDR3 protein is CASSFTVKQGSNGYTF. CDR3 nucleotides: TGTGCCAGCAGCTTTACGGTTAAACAGGGTTCGAATGGCTACACCTTC.

The V and J genes are TRBV2 and TRBJ2-3; weak D call: TRBD2 (6 bases). Germline V gene sequence: CDR1 SNHLY, CDR2 FYNNEI. This CDR3 contains 14 residues. Deletions cut 6 bases from V and 0 bases from J, with 10 bases between. The CDR3 DNA follows: TGTGCCAGCAGGGCGGCGGGGAGCACAGATACGCAGTATTTT. Residues: CASRAAGSTDTQYF.

V usage is TRBV7-2 and J usage is TRBJ2-1; 14 bases align to TRBD2. The CDR3 consists of 18 residues. CDR1 and CDR2 from the germline V gene are SGHTA and FQGNSA. After removal of 3 bases from V and 5 bases from J, the junction contained 9 bases not matched to a gene. CDR3 residues: CASSFLTSGGVYNNEQFF. The CDR3, as DNA: TGTGCCAGCAGCTTTCTGACTAGCGGGGGGGTCTACAACAATGAGCAGTTCTTC.

The J gene is TRBJ1-2, the V gene TRBV19, with 8 bases aligning to TRBD1. After removal of 5 bases from V and 0 bases from J, the junction contained 5 bases not matched to a gene. CDR1 and CDR2 (germline): LNHDA, SQIVND (reference sequence). The CDR3 consists of 15 residues. CDR3 sequence (DNA): TGTGCCAGTAGTGTCGGGACAGGCACTAACTATGGCTACACCTTC. Translated, it gives CASSVGTGTNYGYTF.

This rearrangement joins TRBV14 to TRBJ2-7, with 8 nucleotides matching TRBD2. Germline CDR1 is SGHDN and CDR2 is FVKESK. The CDR3 loop spans 16 amino acids. Trimming at V came to 0 bases and at J to 4 bases, leaving 8 bases not matched to a gene. The CDR3 bases are TGTGCCAGCAGCCAAGATCCAACGGGGGGGAGTTACGAGCAGTACTTC. Residues: CASSQDPTGGSYEQYF.

This chain uses TRBV7-2 with TRBJ2-1; tentatively, D is TRBD2 (5 bases). The CDR3 has 15 amino acids. V dropped 1 base and J dropped 6 bases, with 13 bases sitting between them. Germline V gene sequence: CDR1 SGHTA, CDR2 FQGNSA. The chain's CDR3 is CASSLDGGRRNEQFF. CDR3 DNA sequence: TGTGCCAGCAGCTTAGATGGTGGGAGACGCAATGAGCAGTTCTTC.

As DNA, the CDR3 is TGTGCCAGCAGCGGGGGACTAGCTCCCGGGGAGCTGTTTTTT. Protein sequence: CASSGGLAPGELFF. The chain links TRBV9 to TRBJ2-2, with 9 positions matching TRBD2. V shed 3 bases and J 6 bases; nucleotides not matched to a gene: 3. The CDR3 covers 14 residues. Germline V gene data show CDR1 as SGDLS and CDR2 as YYNGEE.

V and J are TRBV27 and TRBJ2-1; D is possibly TRBD1 (5 bases). The CDR3 contains 13 residues. CDR1 is MNHEY and CDR2 is SMNVEV in the germline V gene (reference sequence). V was cut by 0 bases and J by 7 bases, with 7 bases left in between. The DNA for the CDR3 is TGTGCCAGCAGTTTATCGGGGCCGAATGAGCAGTTCTTC. It encodes CASSLSGPNEQFF.